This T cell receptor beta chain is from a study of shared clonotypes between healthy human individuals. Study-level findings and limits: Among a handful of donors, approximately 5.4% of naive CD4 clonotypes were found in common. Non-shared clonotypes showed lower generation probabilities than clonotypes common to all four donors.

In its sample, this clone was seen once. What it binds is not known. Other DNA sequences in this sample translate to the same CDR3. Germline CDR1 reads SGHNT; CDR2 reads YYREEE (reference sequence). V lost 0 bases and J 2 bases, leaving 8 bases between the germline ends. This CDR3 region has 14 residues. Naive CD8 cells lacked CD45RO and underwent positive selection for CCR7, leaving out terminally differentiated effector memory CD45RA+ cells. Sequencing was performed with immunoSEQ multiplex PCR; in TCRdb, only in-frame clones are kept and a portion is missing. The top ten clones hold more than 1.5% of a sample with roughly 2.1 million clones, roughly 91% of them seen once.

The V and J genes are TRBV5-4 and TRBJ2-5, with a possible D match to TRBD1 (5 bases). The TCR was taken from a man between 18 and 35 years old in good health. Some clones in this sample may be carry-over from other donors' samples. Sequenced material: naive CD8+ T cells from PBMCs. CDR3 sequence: CASSLEGSQETQYF. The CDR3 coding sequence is TGTGCCAGCAGCTTGGAGGGGTCTCAAGAGACCCAGTACTTC.